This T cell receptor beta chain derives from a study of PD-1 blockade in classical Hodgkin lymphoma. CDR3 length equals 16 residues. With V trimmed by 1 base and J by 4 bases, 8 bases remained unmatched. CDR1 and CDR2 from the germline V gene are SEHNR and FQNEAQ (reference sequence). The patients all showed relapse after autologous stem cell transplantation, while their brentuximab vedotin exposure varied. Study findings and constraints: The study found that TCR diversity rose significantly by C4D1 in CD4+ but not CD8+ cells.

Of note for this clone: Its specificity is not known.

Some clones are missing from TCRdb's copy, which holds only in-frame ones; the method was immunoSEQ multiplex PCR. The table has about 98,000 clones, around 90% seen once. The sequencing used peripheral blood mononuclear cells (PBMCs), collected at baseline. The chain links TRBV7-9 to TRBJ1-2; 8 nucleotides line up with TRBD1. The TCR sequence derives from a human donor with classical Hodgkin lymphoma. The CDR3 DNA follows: TGTGCCAGCAGCTTAGGTCAGGGGGCCCTGAGCTATGGCTACACCTTC. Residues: CASSLGQGALSYGYTF.